This T cell receptor beta chain was sequenced in a study of monozygotic twins with inflammatory bowel disease. Study conclusions and caveats: Repertoire similarity did not differ between concordant and discordant twins, perhaps due to limited power. In these data, no single strong IBD-associated signal or clonotype received support. Clonotype overlap with others was lower in IBD patients than in healthy twins, a difference that was greatest with disease activity.

There were eight separate reactions per sample in which cDNA was made. For each CDR3 protein, TCRdb gives one entry from its re-call of the 5' RACE reads, without DNA. The sample totals 400,000 or so distinct CDR3 sequences. Germline lookup yields CDR1 KGHSH and CDR2 LQKENI. This CDR3 is built from 14 residues. Worth noting for this clonotype: Its antigen is as yet unknown.

The source is a human donor with ulcerative colitis or Crohn's disease, or a healthy co-twin of an affected twin (not recorded which). Sequences were obtained from blood. The V gene is TRBV18, the J gene TRBJ1-1. CDR3 loop: CASSRIGPSTEAFF.